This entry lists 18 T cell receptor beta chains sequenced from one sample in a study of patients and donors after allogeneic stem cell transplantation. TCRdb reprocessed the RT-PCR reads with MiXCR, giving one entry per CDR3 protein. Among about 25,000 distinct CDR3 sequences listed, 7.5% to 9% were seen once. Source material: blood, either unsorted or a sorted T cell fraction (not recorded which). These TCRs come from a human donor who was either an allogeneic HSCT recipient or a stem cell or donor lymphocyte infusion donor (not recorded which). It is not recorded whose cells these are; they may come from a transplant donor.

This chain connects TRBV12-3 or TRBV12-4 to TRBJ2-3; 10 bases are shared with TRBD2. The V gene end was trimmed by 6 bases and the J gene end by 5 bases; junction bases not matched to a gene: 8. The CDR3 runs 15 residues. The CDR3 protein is CASRRSGGEGDTQYF. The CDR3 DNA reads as TGTGCCAGCAGGCGAAGCGGGGGGGAGGGAGATACGCAGTATTTT.

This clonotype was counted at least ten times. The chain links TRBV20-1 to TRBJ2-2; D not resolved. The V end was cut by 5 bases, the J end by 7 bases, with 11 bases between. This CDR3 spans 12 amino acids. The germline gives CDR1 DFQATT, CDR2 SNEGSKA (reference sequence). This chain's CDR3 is CSAADGDGELFF. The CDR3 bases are TGCAGTGCTGCGGATGGAGACGGGGAGCTGTTTTTT.

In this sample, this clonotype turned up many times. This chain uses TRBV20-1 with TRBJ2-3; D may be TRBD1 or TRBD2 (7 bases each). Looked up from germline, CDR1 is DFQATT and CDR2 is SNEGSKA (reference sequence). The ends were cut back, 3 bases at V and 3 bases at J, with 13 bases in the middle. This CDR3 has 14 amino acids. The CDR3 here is CSARGQRGTDTQYF. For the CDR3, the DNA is TGCAGTGCTAGGGGACAGCGGGGAACAGATACGCAGTATTTT.

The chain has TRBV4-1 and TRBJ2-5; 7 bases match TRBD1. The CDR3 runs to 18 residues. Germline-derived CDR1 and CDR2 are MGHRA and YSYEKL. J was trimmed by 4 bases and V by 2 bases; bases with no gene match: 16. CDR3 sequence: CASSQTGQAENDLETQYF. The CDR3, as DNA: TGCGCCAGCAGCCAAACCGGACAGGCTGAGAACGATTTAGAGACCCAGTACTTC.

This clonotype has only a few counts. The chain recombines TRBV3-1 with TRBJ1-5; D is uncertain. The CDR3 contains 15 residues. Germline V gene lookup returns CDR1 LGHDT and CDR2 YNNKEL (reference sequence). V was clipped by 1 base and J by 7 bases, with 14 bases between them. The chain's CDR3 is CASSQGGDGRQPQHF. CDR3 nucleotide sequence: TGTGCCAGCAGCCAAGGGGGAGACGGGAGGCAGCCCCAGCATTTT.

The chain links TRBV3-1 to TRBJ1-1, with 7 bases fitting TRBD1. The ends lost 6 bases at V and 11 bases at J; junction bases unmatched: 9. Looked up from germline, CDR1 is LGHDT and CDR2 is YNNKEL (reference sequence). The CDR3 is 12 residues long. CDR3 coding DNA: TGTGCCAGCAGTCGACAGGGTTTCGACGCTTTCTTT. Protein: CASSRQGFDAFF.

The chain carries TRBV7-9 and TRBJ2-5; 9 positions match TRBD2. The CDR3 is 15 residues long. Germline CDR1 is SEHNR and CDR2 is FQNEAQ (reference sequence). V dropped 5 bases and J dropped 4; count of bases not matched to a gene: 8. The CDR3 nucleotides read TGTGCCAGCAGCCCAGCGGGACTAGCTGGAGAGACCCAGTACTTC. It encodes CASSPAGLAGETQYF.

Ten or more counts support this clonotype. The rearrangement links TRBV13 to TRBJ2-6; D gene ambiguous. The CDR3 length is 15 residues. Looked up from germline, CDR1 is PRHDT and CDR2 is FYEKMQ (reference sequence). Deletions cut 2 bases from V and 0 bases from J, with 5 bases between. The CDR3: CASSLQFSGANVLTF. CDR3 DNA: TGTGCCAGCAGCTTACAGTTCTCTGGGGCCAACGTCCTGACTTTC.

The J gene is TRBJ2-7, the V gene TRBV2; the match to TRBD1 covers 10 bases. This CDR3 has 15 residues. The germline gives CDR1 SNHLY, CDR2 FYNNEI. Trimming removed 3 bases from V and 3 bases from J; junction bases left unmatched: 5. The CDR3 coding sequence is TGTGCCAGCAGTGAGGGACAGGGGTGGTACTACGAGCAGTACTTC. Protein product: CASSEGQGWYYEQYF.

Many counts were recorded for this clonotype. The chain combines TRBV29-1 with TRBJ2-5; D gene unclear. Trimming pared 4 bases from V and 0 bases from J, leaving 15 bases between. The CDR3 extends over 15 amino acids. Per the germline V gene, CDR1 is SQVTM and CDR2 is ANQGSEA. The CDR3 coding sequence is TGCAGCGTTGCTGACCCCACACCGTACCAAGAGACCCAGTACTTC. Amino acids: CSVADPTPYQETQYF.

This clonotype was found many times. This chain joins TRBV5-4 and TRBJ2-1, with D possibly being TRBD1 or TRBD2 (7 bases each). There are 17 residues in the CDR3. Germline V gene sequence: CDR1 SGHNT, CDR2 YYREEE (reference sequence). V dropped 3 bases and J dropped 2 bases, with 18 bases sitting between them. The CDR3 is CASSWGGARGAYNEQFF. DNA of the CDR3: TGTGCCAGCAGCTGGGGGGGGGCCAGGGGGGCCTACAATGAGCAGTTCTTC.

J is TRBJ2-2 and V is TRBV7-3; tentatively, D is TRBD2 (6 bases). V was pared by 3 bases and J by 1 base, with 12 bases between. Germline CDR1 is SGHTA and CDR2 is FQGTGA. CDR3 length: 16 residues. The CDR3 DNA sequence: TGTGCCAGCAGCTTCGTTGTTAGCGGGAACACCGGGGAGCTGTTTTTT. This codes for CASSFVVSGNTGELFF.

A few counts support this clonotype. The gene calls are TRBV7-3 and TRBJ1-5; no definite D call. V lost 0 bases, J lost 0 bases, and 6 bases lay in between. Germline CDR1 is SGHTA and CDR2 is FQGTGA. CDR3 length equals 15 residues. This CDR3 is CASSLTHISNQPQHF. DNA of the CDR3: TGTGCCAGCAGCTTAACGCATATTAGCAATCAGCCCCAGCATTTT. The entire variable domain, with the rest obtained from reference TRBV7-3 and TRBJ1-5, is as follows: GAGVSQTPSNKVTEKGKYVELRCDPISGHTALYWYRQSLGQGPEFLIYFQGTGAADDSGLPNDRFFAVRPEGSVSTLKIQRTERGDSAVYLCASSLTHISNQPQHFGDGTRLSIL.

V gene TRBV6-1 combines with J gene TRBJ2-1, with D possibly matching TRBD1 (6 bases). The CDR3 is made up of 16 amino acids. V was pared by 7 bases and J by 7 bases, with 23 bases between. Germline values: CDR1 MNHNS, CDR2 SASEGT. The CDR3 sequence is CASIPQAVRGGNEQFF. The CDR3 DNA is TGTGCCAGCATTCCCCAGGCCGTCAGGGGCGGGAATGAGCAGTTCTTC.

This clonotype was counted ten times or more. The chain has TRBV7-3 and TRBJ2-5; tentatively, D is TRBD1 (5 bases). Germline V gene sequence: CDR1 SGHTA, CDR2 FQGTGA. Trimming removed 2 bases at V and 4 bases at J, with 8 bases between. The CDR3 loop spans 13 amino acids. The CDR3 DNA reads TGTGCCAGCAGCTTAGGGGCCCGAGAGACCCAGTACTTC. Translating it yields CASSLGARETQYF.

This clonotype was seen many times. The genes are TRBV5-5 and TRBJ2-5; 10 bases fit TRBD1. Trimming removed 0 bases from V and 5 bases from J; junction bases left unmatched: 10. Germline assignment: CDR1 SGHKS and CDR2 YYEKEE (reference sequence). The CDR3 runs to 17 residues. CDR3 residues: CASSLGWRTGGKETQYF. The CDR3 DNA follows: TGTGCCAGCAGCTTGGGATGGCGGACAGGGGGTAAGGAGACCCAGTACTTC. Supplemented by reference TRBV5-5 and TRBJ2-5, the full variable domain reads DAGVTQSPTHLIKTRGQQVTLRCSPISGHKSVSWYQQVLGQGPQFIFQYYEKEERGRGNFPDRFSARQFPNYSSELNVNALLLGDSALYLCASSLGWRTGGKETQYFGPGTRLLVL.

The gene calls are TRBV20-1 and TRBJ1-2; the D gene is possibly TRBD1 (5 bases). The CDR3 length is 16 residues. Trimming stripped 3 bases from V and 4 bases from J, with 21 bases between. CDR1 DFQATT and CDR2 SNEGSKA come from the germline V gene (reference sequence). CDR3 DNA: TGCAGTGCTAGCAGGTTCGGCGGGACCCAAGCCTATGGCTACACCTTC. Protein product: CSASRFGGTQAYGYTF.

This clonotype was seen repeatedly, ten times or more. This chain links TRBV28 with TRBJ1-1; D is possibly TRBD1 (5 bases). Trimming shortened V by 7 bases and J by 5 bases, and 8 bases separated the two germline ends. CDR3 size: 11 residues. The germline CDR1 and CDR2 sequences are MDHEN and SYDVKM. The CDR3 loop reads CASTGGTEAFF. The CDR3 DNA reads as TGTGCCAGCACGGGGGGAACTGAAGCTTTCTTT.